These 9 T cell receptor beta chains came from one sample sequenced in a study of control samples from healthy donors and cancer patients. Clones were read by immunoSEQ multiplex PCR, and TCRdb kept only the in-frame ones, dropping some. The data hold about 82,000 clones, with over 90% observed a single time. Material for sequencing was blood. The origin of the receptors is a woman under 30 in good health.

The chain carries TRBV24-1 and TRBJ2-1, with TRBD1 matching 12 bases. There are 22 residues in the CDR3. Germline V gene data show CDR1 as KGHDR and CDR2 as SFDVKD. Unmatched junction bases numbered 26, after V lost 10 bases and J lost 2 bases. The CDR3 nucleotides are TGTGCCACAAAGGGGGACAGGGGGCGCCGGGACTACCCAGACCCTACCTACAATGAGCAGTTCTTC. This sequence encodes CATKGDRGRRDYPDPTYNEQFF.

The chain uses TRBV2 and TRBJ1-4; D not certain. This CDR3 contains 14 residues. Trimming took 6 bases from V and 7 from J, leaving 15 bases between them. CDR1 is SNHLY and CDR2 is FYNNEI in the germline V gene. This CDR3 is CASSGGQKGEKLFF. The CDR3 coding sequence is TGTGCCAGCAGCGGAGGGCAAAAGGGTGAAAAACTGTTTTTT. The variable domain in full, completed from reference TRBV2 and TRBJ1-4, reads EPEVTQTPSHQVTQMGQEVILRCVPISNHLYFYWYRQILGQKVEFLVSFYNNEISEKSEIFDDQFSVERPDGSNFTLKIRSTKLEDSAMYFCASSGGQKGEKLFFGSGTQLSVL.

J is TRBJ1-5 and V is TRBV6-6; maybe TRBD1 (6 bases). CDR1 and CDR2 (germline): MNHNY, SVGAGI (reference sequence). V was trimmed by 8 bases and J by 2 bases, leaving 16 bases between them. CDR3 length: 15 amino acids. In nucleotides, the CDR3 is TGTGCCAGCCTAGCAGGCAGGGGCCGCAATCAGCCCCAGCATTTT. As protein: CASLAGRGRNQPQHF.

The rearrangement joins TRBV11-2 to TRBJ1-2; D not certain. V was trimmed by 1 base and J by 8 bases, leaving 14 bases between them. Germline CDR1 reads SGHAT; CDR2 reads FQNNGV. The CDR3 extends over 14 amino acids. The CDR3 reads CASSLGGTRGGYTF. CDR3 DNA: TGTGCCAGCAGCTTAGGCGGAACCCGGGGAGGCTACACCTTC.

The rearrangement links TRBV27 to TRBJ2-7; D tentatively reads TRBD1 or TRBD2 (5 bases each). CDR3 length: 13 residues. Germline V lookup: CDR1 MNHEY, CDR2 SMNVEV (reference sequence). V gave up 6 bases and J gave up 2 bases, with 11 bases separating them. CDR3 nucleotide sequence: TGTGCCAGCAGAAGGCAGGGACCCTACGAGCAGTACTTC. Its protein is CASRRQGPYEQYF.

This chain uses TRBV7-2 with TRBJ1-3; TRBD1 is a possible D gene (5 bases). The V and J ends lost 5 bases and 0 bases respectively, with 11 bases between them. There are 15 residues in the CDR3. Germline CDR1 SGHTA, CDR2 FQGNSA. The CDR3 bases are TGTGCCAGCAGCGAGGACGGACACTCTGGAAACACCATATATTTT. Its translation: CASSEDGHSGNTIYF.

This rearrangement joins TRBV28 to TRBJ2-7; D not resolved. Germline CDR1 reads MDHEN; CDR2 reads SYDVKM. This CDR3 region has 12 residues. Between the trimmed V and J ends, which lost 5 bases and 6 bases, there was a span of 11 bases. CDR3 residues: CASSPIGPEQYF. In DNA, the CDR3 is TGTGCCAGCAGTCCAATCGGACCCGAGCAGTACTTC.

The V gene is TRBV19, the J gene TRBJ2-2; 7 positions match TRBD2. The germline V gene encodes CDR1 LNHDA and CDR2 SQIVND (reference sequence). V was clipped by 11 bases and J by 7 bases; unmatched bases: 13. This CDR3 has 14 amino acids. The CDR3 loop reads CAARGGSYHGELFF. The CDR3 bases are TGTGCCGCTCGAGGCGGGAGTTACCACGGGGAGCTGTTTTTT.

The V and J genes are TRBV5-5 and TRBJ2-5; D unresolved. Trimming removed 0 bases from V and 3 bases from J, with 6 bases in between. Germline CDR1 and CDR2: SGHKS and YYEKEE (reference sequence). CDR3 length: 13 amino acids. CDR3: CASSLENEETQYF. DNA of the CDR3: TGTGCCAGCAGCTTGGAAAACGAAGAGACCCAGTACTTC.